The 13 T cell receptor beta chains reported below all come from one sample, sequenced in a study of T cell responses to AZD1222 COVID-19 vaccine (dated by TCRdb to about 2021). Explained via the paper, the time point label denotes: baseline before first vaccination. Library construction relied on the immunoSEQ multiplex PCR assay. In TCRdb, the immuneACCESS table is reduced to in-frame sequences with V and J assigned. These tables do not hold every clone; where another copy was compared, an unresolved V gene accounts for under half, and the others remain unexplained. The sample profile shows 25,000 to 30,000 clones; about nine tenths of them were found once. The ten largest clones add up to 1% to 1.5% of the sample. Sequences were derived from peripheral blood, sampled on day 0 of AZD1222 vaccination. The receptors come from an adult in good health.

The chain carries TRBV19 and TRBJ1-6; no firm D call. Between the trimmed V and J ends, which lost 4 bases and 0 bases, there was a span of 10 bases. Germline CDR1 is LNHDA and CDR2 is SQIVND (reference sequence). CDR3 length equals 16 residues. As DNA, the CDR3 is TGTGCCAGTAGTACCCAGAGAAGCTCCTATAATTCACCCCTCCACTTT. It specifies CASSTQRSSYNSPLHF.

V gene TRBV19 combines with J gene TRBJ1-1, with a tentative D call TRBD1 (5 bases). V lost 3 bases and J lost 3, with 14 bases in between. Germline V gene sequence: CDR1 LNHDA, CDR2 SQIVND (reference sequence). The CDR3 spans 15 residues. The CDR3 sequence: CASSMAAGGDTEAFF. In DNA form, the CDR3 reads TGTGCCAGTAGTATGGCAGCCGGGGGTGACACTGAAGCTTTCTTT.

V and J are TRBV28 and TRBJ1-5, with TRBD1 matching 7 bases. The CDR3 contains 14 residues. V trimming: 5 bases; J trimming: 6 bases; junction bases outside the gene matches: 7. CDR1 is MDHEN and CDR2 is SYDVKM in the germline V gene. CDR3 residues: CASSPGQLGQPQHF. CDR3 in DNA: TGTGCCAGCAGTCCGGGACAGCTCGGTCAGCCCCAGCATTTT.

In its sample, this clone was seen once. The V and J genes are TRBV19 and TRBJ2-2; D uncertain. Between the trimmed V and J ends, which lost 6 bases and 0 bases, there was a span of 17 bases. CDR1 LNHDA and CDR2 SQIVND come from the germline V gene (reference sequence). The CDR3 loop spans 17 amino acids. The CDR3 protein is CASSHFLGKPNTGELFF. CDR3 bases: TGTGCCAGTAGCCACTTCTTGGGGAAACCGAACACCGGGGAGCTGTTTTTT.

The chain has TRBV14 and TRBJ2-5, with unresolved D. Germline loops: CDR1 SGHDN, CDR2 FVKESK. V was cut by 4 bases and J by 2 bases, with 5 bases left in between. The CDR3 has 12 amino acids. CDR3 DNA sequence: TGTGCCAGCAGCCGATCTCAAGAGACCCAGTACTTC. Its protein is CASSRSQETQYF.

This chain links TRBV6-5 with TRBJ1-5, with D maybe TRBD1 (6 bases). The CDR3 covers 15 residues. Trimming left V 6 bases short and J 5 bases short, with 17 bases between. Germline V gene sequence: CDR1 MNHEY, CDR2 SVGAGI. CDR3 region: CASSAQGFDYQPQHF. The CDR3 DNA reads TGTGCCAGCAGCGCACAGGGTTTTGATTATCAGCCCCAGCATTTT.

The chain is built from TRBV10-3 and TRBJ1-1, with D uncertain. CDR1 is ENHRY and CDR2 is SYGVKD in the germline V gene. This CDR3 is 14 amino acids long. V dropped 3 bases and J dropped 3 bases, with 11 bases sitting between them. The chain's CDR3 is CAISETTDYTEAFF. The CDR3 coding sequence is TGTGCCATCAGTGAAACCACTGATTACACTGAAGCTTTCTTT.

The rearrangement links TRBV4-3 to TRBJ1-2, with D possibly matching TRBD1 (5 bases). Germline-derived CDR1 and CDR2 are LGHNA and YSLEER. The CDR3 totals 13 residues. The germline V and J ends were trimmed by 5 bases and 8 bases, with 15 bases remaining between them. CDR3 coding DNA: TGCGCCAGCAGCTCCCGCGGGGGAGGAGGCTACACCTTC. It is translated as CASSSRGGGGYTF.

The rearrangement uses TRBV11-2 and TRBJ1-4; D remains unclear. Trimming cost V 0 bases and J 2 bases, with 7 bases left between them. The CDR3 totals 15 residues. Germline CDR1 is SGHAT and CDR2 is FQNNGV. The CDR3 bases are TGTGCCAGCAGCTTAGAGGGAGCTACTAATGAAAAACTGTTTTTT. Its protein product is CASSLEGATNEKLFF.

This clone appeared a few times. This chain joins TRBV7-2 and TRBJ1-1; 9 positions agree with TRBD1. This CDR3 is 14 amino acids long. Germline-derived CDR1 and CDR2 are SGHTA and FQGNSA. The trim removed 3 bases at V and 5 bases at J, leaving 4 bases unmatched. The CDR3 loop reads CASSLTGGGTEAFF. The CDR3 nucleotides read TGTGCCAGCAGCTTGACAGGGGGGGGAACTGAAGCTTTCTTT. Full variable domain (rest looked up from reference TRBV7-2 and TRBJ1-1): GAGVSQSPSNKVTEKGKDVELRCDPISGHTALYWYRQSLGQGLEFLIYFQGNSAPDKSGLPSDRFSAERTGGSVSTLTIQRTQQEDSAVYLCASSLTGGGTEAFFGQGTRLTVV.

This chain links TRBV28 with TRBJ2-1; D remains unclear. The CDR3 runs 12 residues. Germline values: CDR1 MDHEN, CDR2 SYDVKM. V lost 3 bases and J lost 4, with 4 bases in between. CDR3 sequence reads: CASSFSYNEQFF. The CDR3 DNA follows: TGTGCCAGCAGTTTTTCTTACAATGAGCAGTTCTTC. Based on the CDR3 plus reference TRBV28 and TRBJ2-1, the full variable domain is DVKVTQSSRYLVKRTGEKVFLECVQDMDHENMFWYRQDPGLGLRLIYFSYDVKMKEKGDIPEGYSVSREKKERFSLILESASTNQTSMYLCASSFSYNEQFFGPGTRLTVL.

The rearrangement uses TRBV6-5 and TRBJ2-7, with D possibly TRBD1 on 6 matching bases. Germline assignment: CDR1 MNHEY and CDR2 SVGAGI. V dropped 6 bases and J dropped 3 bases, with 18 bases sitting between them. This CDR3 is 15 amino acids long. The CDR3 sequence is CASRQGIQAIYEQYF. CDR3 coding DNA: TGTGCCAGCAGACAGGGCATCCAAGCCATCTACGAGCAGTACTTC.

This clone was found once. The chain has TRBV28 and TRBJ2-7; D might be TRBD1 or TRBD2, each matching 6 bases. Trimming cost V 4 bases and J 3 bases, with 19 bases left between them. The CDR3 is 16 residues long. The germline gives CDR1 MDHEN, CDR2 SYDVKM. The CDR3 protein is CASSSPEGGRSYEQYF. The DNA for the CDR3 is TGTGCCAGCAGTTCCCCGGAGGGGGGTAGGAGCTACGAGCAGTACTTC.